Listed below are T cell receptor beta chains from one sample, sequenced in a study of shared clonotypes between healthy human individuals. The data were produced by immunoSEQ multiplex PCR, yet TCRdb's version contains in-frame clones alone and is incomplete. The sample shows roughly 1,800,000 clones, roughly 95% of them seen only once. What was sequenced was naive CD8+ T cells sorted from blood. The receptors were sampled from a man between 18 and 35 years old in good health. Each CDR3 is given with its conserved first and last residue. The order of the fields is clone size, D gene, V gene, J gene, CDR3 DNA, CDR3 protein. D genes are given only for firm matches. The size of a clone is reported for some rows only, either as once, few or many, or as a class for expanded clones.

abundance: .
d_gene: TRBD1
v_gene: TRBV6-1
j_gene: TRBJ1-1
CDR3nt: TGTGCCAGCAGTGAATTTGGAGGGACAGGGATGAACACTGAAGCTTTCTTT
CDR3aa: CASSEFGGTGMNTEAFF

abundance: .
d_gene: TRBD1
v_gene: TRBV7-9
j_gene: TRBJ1-4
CDR3nt: TGTGCCAGCAGCACGAGACAGGGAATTTCAGAAAAACTGTTTTTT
CDR3aa: CASSTRQGISEKLFF

abundance: .
d_gene: TRBD2
v_gene: TRBV6-1
j_gene: TRBJ2-3
CDR3nt: TGTGCCAGCAGTGGGGGTAGCGGGACCCGAGATACGCAGTATTTT
CDR3aa: CASSGGSGTRDTQYF

abundance: .
d_gene: .
v_gene: TRBV7-9
j_gene: TRBJ2-2
CDR3nt: TGTGCCAGCAGCTTATTTACCAGCTCGAACACCGGGGAGCTGTTTTTT
CDR3aa: CASSLFTSSNTGELFF

abundance: .
d_gene: TRBD2
v_gene: TRBV7-8
j_gene: TRBJ2-5
CDR3nt: TGTGCCAGCAGCACCCCTAGCGGGGGGGCACAAGAGACCCAGTACTTC
CDR3aa: CASSTPSGGAQETQYF

abundance: .
d_gene: .
v_gene: TRBV4-1
j_gene: TRBJ2-7
CDR3nt: TGCGCCAGCAGCCCCGCCCGTGGCAGCTCCTACGAGCAGTACTTC
CDR3aa: CASSPARGSSYEQYF

abundance: once
d_gene: .
v_gene: TRBV4-1
j_gene: TRBJ2-7
CDR3nt: TGCGCCAGCAGCCAAGAAAGGGGACTTTACGAGCAGTACTTC
CDR3aa: CASSQERGLYEQYF

abundance: .
d_gene: .
v_gene: TRBV29-1
j_gene: TRBJ1-2
CDR3nt: TGCAGCGTTGATATCAACAGCAACTATGGCTACACCTTC
CDR3aa: CSVDINSNYGYTF

abundance: .
d_gene: TRBD2
v_gene: TRBV9
j_gene: TRBJ2-1
CDR3nt: TGTGCCAGCAAGCGGGAGGGCCACAATGAGCAGTTCTTC
CDR3aa: CASKREGHNEQFF

abundance: .
d_gene: .
v_gene: TRBV27
j_gene: TRBJ2-3
CDR3nt: TGTGCCAGCAGTCACGGGACGCCGCAACGTGGAGATACGCAGTATTTT
CDR3aa: CASSHGTPQRGDTQYF

abundance: .
d_gene: TRBD1
v_gene: TRBV5-1
j_gene: TRBJ1-2
CDR3nt: TGCGCCAGCAGCTTGCTAGGGGGCGACTATGGCTACACCTTC
CDR3aa: CASSLLGGDYGYTF

abundance: .
d_gene: TRBD2
v_gene: TRBV7-6
j_gene: TRBJ2-5
CDR3nt: TGTGCCAGCAGCCCCTCTAGACTAGCGGAAGAGACCCAGTACTTC
CDR3aa: CASSPSRLAEETQYF

abundance: .
d_gene: .
v_gene: TRBV29-1
j_gene: TRBJ2-5
CDR3nt: TGCAGCGCCCGGTACGCCGGGTTCCAAGAGACCCAGTACTTC
CDR3aa: CSARYAGFQETQYF

abundance: .
d_gene: .
v_gene: TRBV9
j_gene: TRBJ2-7
CDR3nt: TGTGCCAGCAGCGTAGGTGGCAGCTCCTACGAGCAGTACTTC
CDR3aa: CASSVGGSSYEQYF

abundance: .
d_gene: .
v_gene: TRBV11-3
j_gene: TRBJ2-1
CDR3nt: TGTGCCAGCAGCTTAGCCGCCGGGACCTCGCATGAGCAGTTCTTC
CDR3aa: CASSLAAGTSHEQFF

abundance: .
d_gene: TRBD1
v_gene: TRBV27
j_gene: TRBJ1-5
CDR3nt: TGTGCCAGCAGTCCTTCACAGGGGGCGTATGGGCAGCCCCAGCATTTT
CDR3aa: CASSPSQGAYGQPQHF

abundance: once
d_gene: .
v_gene: TRBV27
j_gene: TRBJ1-1
CDR3nt: TGTGCCAGCCGCCGCGGGCTCCTAGAAGCTGAAGCTTTCTTT
CDR3aa: CASRRGLLEAEAFF

abundance: .
d_gene: .
v_gene: TRBV2
j_gene: TRBJ2-7
CDR3nt: TGTGCCAGCAGCACTGGTTTGATGGACGAGCAGTACTTC
CDR3aa: CASSTGLMDEQYF

abundance: once
d_gene: .
v_gene: TRBV11-2
j_gene: TRBJ1-2
CDR3nt: TGTGCCAGCAGCTTAGATTCCTTGACAGGAACAACTTATGGCTACACCTTC
CDR3aa: CASSLDSLTGTTYGYTF

abundance: .
d_gene: .
v_gene: TRBV7-9
j_gene: TRBJ2-1
CDR3nt: TGTGCCAGCAGCCTCACAGGAAGTGACAATGAGCAGTTCTTC
CDR3aa: CASSLTGSDNEQFF

abundance: once
d_gene: .
v_gene: TRBV5-6
j_gene: TRBJ2-7
CDR3nt: TGTGCCAGCAGTAAAAGCGGCTCCTCCTACGAGCAGTACTTC
CDR3aa: CASSKSGSSYEQYF

abundance: .
d_gene: .
v_gene: TRBV4-1
j_gene: TRBJ2-7
CDR3nt: TGCGCCAGCAGCCAAGATGCAGGGATCGTGTGGGAGCAGTACTTC
CDR3aa: CASSQDAGIVWEQYF

abundance: .
d_gene: .
v_gene: TRBV18
j_gene: TRBJ2-5
CDR3nt: TGTGCCAGCTCACCCCAGGACACGAACCTTCGAGAGACCCAGTACTTC
CDR3aa: CASSPQDTNLRETQYF

abundance: .
d_gene: .
v_gene: TRBV10-3
j_gene: TRBJ2-7
CDR3nt: TGTGCCATCAGTGACGGGGAGTACGAGCAGTACTTC
CDR3aa: CAISDGEYEQYF

abundance: .
d_gene: TRBD2
v_gene: TRBV11-2
j_gene: TRBJ2-7
CDR3nt: TGTGCCAGCAGCTCTATAAGCGGGGGATCCTACGAGCAGTACTTC
CDR3aa: CASSSISGGSYEQYF

abundance: once
d_gene: TRBD2
v_gene: TRBV5-3
j_gene: TRBJ2-1
CDR3nt: TGTGCCAGAAGCGGGGGACTAGCGGTCCTCTACAATGAGCAGTTCTTC
CDR3aa: CARSGGLAVLYNEQFF

abundance: .
d_gene: .
v_gene: TRBV29-1
j_gene: TRBJ2-3
CDR3nt: TGCAGCGTTGCTCCAGGAGCAGATACGCAGTATTTT
CDR3aa: CSVAPGADTQYF

abundance: .
d_gene: .
v_gene: TRBV6-6
j_gene: TRBJ2-3
CDR3nt: TGTGCCAGCAGGAGGGACACCACTAGCACAGATACGCAGTATTTT
CDR3aa: CASRRDTTSTDTQYF

abundance: .
d_gene: .
v_gene: TRBV27
j_gene: TRBJ2-1
CDR3nt: TGTGCCAGCAGTTCCGTCCCGCCCTCCTACAATGAGCAGTTCTTC
CDR3aa: CASSSVPPSYNEQFF

abundance: once
d_gene: .
v_gene: TRBV11-2
j_gene: TRBJ2-3
CDR3nt: TGTGCCAGCAGCCTTTATAGCACAGATACGCAGTATTTT
CDR3aa: CASSLYSTDTQYF

abundance: .
d_gene: TRBD2
v_gene: TRBV27
j_gene: TRBJ2-1
CDR3nt: TGTGCCAGCACCCCACTAGCGGGAGGGCCGGTCGATGAGCAGTTCTTC
CDR3aa: CASTPLAGGPVDEQFF

abundance: .
d_gene: TRBD1
v_gene: TRBV27
j_gene: TRBJ1-1
CDR3nt: TGTGCCAGCAGTTTATTGCGGCAGGGGGGCGGTGAAGCTTTCTTT
CDR3aa: CASSLLRQGGGEAFF

abundance: .
d_gene: TRBD2
v_gene: TRBV27
j_gene: TRBJ2-7
CDR3nt: TGTGCCAGCAGTTTATCGACAGCTAGCGGGAGGTTTTACGAGCAGTACTTC
CDR3aa: CASSLSTASGRFYEQYF

abundance: once
d_gene: .
v_gene: TRBV2
j_gene: TRBJ2-7
CDR3nt: TGTGCCAGCAGTGATGGGCAGACGGTCTACGAGCAGTACTTC
CDR3aa: CASSDGQTVYEQYF

abundance: .
d_gene: .
v_gene: TRBV6-5
j_gene: TRBJ2-1
CDR3nt: TGTGCCAGCAGTTATGGGGAGCGCTACAATGAGCAGTTCTTC
CDR3aa: CASSYGERYNEQFF

abundance: .
d_gene: .
v_gene: TRBV7-6
j_gene: TRBJ2-7
CDR3nt: TGTGCCAGCAGCTTAGCCGTCAGCTCCTACGAGCAGTACTTC
CDR3aa: CASSLAVSSYEQYF

abundance: once
d_gene: TRBD1
v_gene: TRBV7-8
j_gene: TRBJ2-7
CDR3nt: TGTGCCAGCAGCCCCGGGACAGGGGGAATCGAGCAGTACTTC
CDR3aa: CASSPGTGGIEQYF

abundance: .
d_gene: .
v_gene: TRBV28
j_gene: TRBJ1-2
CDR3nt: TGTGCCAGCAGTCCCGGGGGAGGTGGCTACACCTTC
CDR3aa: CASSPGGGGYTF

abundance: .
d_gene: TRBD1
v_gene: TRBV6-5
j_gene: TRBJ2-3
CDR3nt: TGTGCCAGCAGACACACCCGGGACAGGGGAAATACGCAGTATTTT
CDR3aa: CASRHTRDRGNTQYF

abundance: .
d_gene: .
v_gene: TRBV4-1
j_gene: TRBJ2-5
CDR3nt: TGCGCCAGCAGCCAAGCTTTGCTTTATCACGAGACCCAGTACTTC
CDR3aa: CASSQALLYHETQYF

abundance: .
d_gene: .
v_gene: TRBV5-1
j_gene: TRBJ2-5
CDR3nt: TGCGCCAGCAGCTTGTGGCTAGAGATGAGCCAAGAGACCCAGTACTTC
CDR3aa: CASSLWLEMSQETQYF

abundance: .
d_gene: .
v_gene: TRBV7-2
j_gene: TRBJ2-2
CDR3nt: TGTGCCAGCGCTCCCACCGGGGAGCTGTTTTTT
CDR3aa: CASAPTGELFF

abundance: .
d_gene: .
v_gene: TRBV27
j_gene: TRBJ1-2
CDR3nt: TGTGCCAGCAGTTACATCCAGGGAGTAAGTGGCTACACCTTC
CDR3aa: CASSYIQGVSGYTF

abundance: .
d_gene: .
v_gene: TRBV11-2
j_gene: TRBJ2-7
CDR3nt: TGTGCCAGCAGCTTAGATTGGTCGGGTGACGAGCAGTACTTC
CDR3aa: CASSLDWSGDEQYF

abundance: .
d_gene: TRBD1
v_gene: TRBV4-1
j_gene: TRBJ2-5
CDR3nt: TGCGCCAGCAGCGCTCGACAGGGGGCACGTCAAGAGACCCAGTACTTC
CDR3aa: CASSARQGARQETQYF

abundance: .
d_gene: TRBD1
v_gene: TRBV7-6
j_gene: TRBJ1-6
CDR3nt: TGTGCCAGCAGCTTAGCGTCGGGACAGGGGAATTCACCCCTCCACTTT
CDR3aa: CASSLASGQGNSPLHF

abundance: .
d_gene: .
v_gene: TRBV7-2
j_gene: TRBJ2-5
CDR3nt: TGTGCCAGCAGCTTGCACAACCAAGAGACCCAGTACTTC
CDR3aa: CASSLHNQETQYF

abundance: .
d_gene: .
v_gene: TRBV27
j_gene: TRBJ1-6
CDR3nt: TGTGCCAGCAGTTTATCTGCAACCTTGCGGGGTTCACCCCTCCACTTT
CDR3aa: CASSLSATLRGSPLHF

abundance: .
d_gene: TRBD1
v_gene: TRBV19
j_gene: TRBJ2-7
CDR3nt: TGTGCCAGTAGTCCGGGACAGGGTGCCTACGAGCAGTACTTC
CDR3aa: CASSPGQGAYEQYF

abundance: .
d_gene: TRBD1
v_gene: TRBV7-2
j_gene: TRBJ1-1
CDR3nt: TGTGCCAGCTGGAAAGGGACAGGGGGCACTGAAGCTTTCTTT
CDR3aa: CASWKGTGGTEAFF